A selection of T cell receptor beta chains follows, all from one sample in a study of post-analysis software for immune sequencing data. TCRdb re-called the PCR reads through MiXCR, storing one row per CDR3 protein. The table includes 820,000 or so distinct CDR3 sequences, roughly half detected once. The source material was blood. These receptors were taken from a girl aged 10 to 17 with multiple sclerosis. The CDR3 runs from the conserved cysteine through the conserved F or W. The D gene is left open where the match is weak.

>NA|TRBV5-1|TRBJ2-1
CASSLGDRSYNEQFF
>NA|TRBV27|TRBJ2-6
CASGFSGANVLTF
>NA|TRBV6-1|TRBJ1-5
CASSGTPDQPQHF
>TRBD2|TRBV7-2|TRBJ2-3
CASSPRIAGRTDTQYF
>NA|TRBV6-4|TRBJ2-3
CASSSNGQGTDTQYF
>TRBD2|TRBV6-4|TRBJ2-1
CASSSGRAIGEQFF
>TRBD2|TRBV29-1|TRBJ2-1
CSVNRELAGGNEQFF
>TRBD2|TRBV12-3/TRBV12-4|TRBJ2-1
CASTPRLADAEQFF
>NA|TRBV2|TRBJ1-5
CASSPERNQPQHF
>NA|TRBV7-3|TRBJ1-1
CASSLGPGRDTEAFF
>NA|TRBV10-3|TRBJ2-3
CAISEGPRVTDTQYF
>NA|TRBV9|TRBJ2-1
CASSVATEGWRQTYNEQFF
>NA|TRBV2|TRBJ1-5
CASRELQSNQPQHF
>TRBD1|TRBV27|TRBJ2-7
CASSYRGLSYEQYF
>TRBD1|TRBV29-1|TRBJ1-2
CSVEDTGGYGYTF
>NA|TRBV12-3/TRBV12-4|TRBJ1-1
CASSLGSGFSTEAFF
>NA|TRBV20-1|TRBJ1-2
CSARAVYGYTF
>TRBD1|TRBV7-2|TRBJ2-1
CASSSSRGQGSEQFF
>NA|TRBV29-1|TRBJ2-1
CSAKFEVNEQFF
>TRBD2|TRBV20-1|TRBJ2-5
CSARADGGRETQYF
>NA|TRBV29-1|TRBJ2-7
CSVFSGLRRREQYF
>TRBD2|TRBV29-1|TRBJ2-3
CSAGRAGGTDTQYF
>NA|TRBV2|TRBJ2-3
CMGFRGDTQYF
>TRBD2|TRBV20-1|TRBJ2-7
CSARDKREGTIYEQYF
>NA|TRBV5-1|TRBJ1-1
CASSLIWDLDTEAFF
>TRBD1|TRBV10-1|TRBJ1-5
CASSVGDRQKPQHF
>TRBD1|TRBV5-1|TRBJ2-1
CASRVTGSHNEQFF
>NA|TRBV14|TRBJ2-3
CASSQGQRSTDTQYF
>NA|TRBV20-1|TRBJ2-7
CSAPGRGEQYF
>NA|TRBV12-3/TRBV12-4|TRBJ2-7
CASSGQPNSYEQYF
>NA|TRBV11-2|TRBJ1-4
CASSQLALNEKLFF
>TRBD2|TRBV5-1|TRBJ2-1
CASSLVAGGPSSEQFF
>NA|TRBV7-9|TRBJ2-1
CSSIDLASSYNEQFF
>NA|TRBV12-5|TRBJ2-2
CASGLTRTDTGELFF
>NA|TRBV6-5|TRBJ1-5
CASRNPGNNQPQHF
>NA|TRBV6-5|TRBJ2-6
CASSYWYSGANVLTF
>NA|TRBV5-1|TRBJ1-5
CASSLSDYSNQPQHF